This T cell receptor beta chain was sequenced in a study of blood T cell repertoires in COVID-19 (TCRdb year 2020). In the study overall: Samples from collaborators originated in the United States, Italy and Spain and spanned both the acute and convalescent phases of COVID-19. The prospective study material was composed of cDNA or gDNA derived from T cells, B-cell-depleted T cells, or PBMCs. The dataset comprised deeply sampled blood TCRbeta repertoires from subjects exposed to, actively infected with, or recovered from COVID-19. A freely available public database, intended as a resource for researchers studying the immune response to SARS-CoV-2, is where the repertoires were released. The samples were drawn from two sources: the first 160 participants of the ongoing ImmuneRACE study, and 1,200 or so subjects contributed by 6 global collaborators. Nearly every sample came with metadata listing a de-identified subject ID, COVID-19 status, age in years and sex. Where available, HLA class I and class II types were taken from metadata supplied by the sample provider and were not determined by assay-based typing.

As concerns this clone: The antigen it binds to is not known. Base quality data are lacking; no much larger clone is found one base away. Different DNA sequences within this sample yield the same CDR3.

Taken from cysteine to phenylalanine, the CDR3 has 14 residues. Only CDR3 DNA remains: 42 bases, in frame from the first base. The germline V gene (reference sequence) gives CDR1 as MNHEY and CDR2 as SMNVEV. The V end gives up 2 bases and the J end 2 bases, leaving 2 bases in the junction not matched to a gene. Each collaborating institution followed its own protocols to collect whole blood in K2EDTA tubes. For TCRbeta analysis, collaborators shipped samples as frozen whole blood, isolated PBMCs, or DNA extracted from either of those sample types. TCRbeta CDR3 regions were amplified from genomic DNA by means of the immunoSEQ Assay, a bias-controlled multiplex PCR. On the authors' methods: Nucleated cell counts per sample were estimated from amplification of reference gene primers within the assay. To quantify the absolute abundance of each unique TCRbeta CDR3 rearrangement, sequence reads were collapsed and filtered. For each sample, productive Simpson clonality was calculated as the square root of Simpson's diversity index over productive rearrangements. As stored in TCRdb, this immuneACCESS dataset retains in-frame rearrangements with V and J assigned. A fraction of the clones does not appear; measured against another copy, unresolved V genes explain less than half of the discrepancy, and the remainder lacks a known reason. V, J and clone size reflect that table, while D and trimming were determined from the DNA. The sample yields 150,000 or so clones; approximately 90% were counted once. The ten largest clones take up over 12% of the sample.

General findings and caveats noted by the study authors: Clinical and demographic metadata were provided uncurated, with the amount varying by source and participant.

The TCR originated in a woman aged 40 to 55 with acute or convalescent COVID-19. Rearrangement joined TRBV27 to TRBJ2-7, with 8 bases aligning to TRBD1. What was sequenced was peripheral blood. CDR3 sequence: CASSLGQGAYEQYF. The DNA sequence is TGTGCCAGCAGTTTAGGACAGGGCGCCTACGAGCAGTACTTC.